This T cell receptor beta chain was captured by sequencing in a study of blood T cell repertoires in COVID-19. The wider study: Material from acute and convalescent COVID-19 was sourced from the United States, Italy and Spain. The analysed material was cDNA or gDNA that came from T cells, B-cell-depleted T cells, or PBMCs.

Libraries were prepared by immunoSEQ multiplex PCR; TCRdb keeps only in-frame clonotypes and omits some of them. This sample yields 20,000 to 25,000 clones, of which under 90% are seen a single time; roughly 3.5% belongs to the top ten. The germline V gene encodes CDR1 ENHRY and CDR2 SYGVKD. The CDR3 runs to 12 residues. The ends were cut back, 6 bases at V and 1 base at J, with 6 bases in the middle. J is TRBJ1-1 and V is TRBV10-3; D perhaps matches TRBD1 (6 bases). The sequence derives from a man aged 50 or older with active COVID-19. The sequencing sample was made of peripheral blood. CDR3 amino acids: CAIRQGNTEAFF. CDR3 in DNA: TGTGCCATCAGACAGGGGAACACTGAAGCTTTCTTT.